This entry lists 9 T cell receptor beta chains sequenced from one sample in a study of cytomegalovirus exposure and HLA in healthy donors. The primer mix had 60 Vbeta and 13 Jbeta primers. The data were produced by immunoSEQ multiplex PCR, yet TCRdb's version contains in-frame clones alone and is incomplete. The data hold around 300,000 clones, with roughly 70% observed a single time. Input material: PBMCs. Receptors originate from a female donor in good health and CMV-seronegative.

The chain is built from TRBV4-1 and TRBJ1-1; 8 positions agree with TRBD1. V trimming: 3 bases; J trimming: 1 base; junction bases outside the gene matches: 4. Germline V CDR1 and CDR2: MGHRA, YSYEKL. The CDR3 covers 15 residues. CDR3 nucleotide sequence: TGCGCCAGCAGCCAGACAGGGGCCCAGAACACTGAAGCTTTCTTT. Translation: CASSQTGAQNTEAFF.

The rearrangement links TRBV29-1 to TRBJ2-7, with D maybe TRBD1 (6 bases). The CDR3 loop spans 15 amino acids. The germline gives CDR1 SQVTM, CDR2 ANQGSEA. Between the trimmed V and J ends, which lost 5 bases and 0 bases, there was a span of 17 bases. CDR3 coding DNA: TGCAGCGTTTCGCCCCAGGGGAGCGGCTCCTACGAGCAGTACTTC. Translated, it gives CSVSPQGSGSYEQYF.

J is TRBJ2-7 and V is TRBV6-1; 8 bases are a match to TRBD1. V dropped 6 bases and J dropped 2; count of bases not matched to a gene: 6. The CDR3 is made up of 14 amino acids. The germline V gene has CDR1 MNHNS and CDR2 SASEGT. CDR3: CASRTGTGPYEQYF. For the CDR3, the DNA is TGTGCCAGCAGAACCGGGACAGGACCCTACGAGCAGTACTTC.

The CDR3 is CSVEPNRGGWGNEQFF. Written as DNA, the CDR3 is TGCAGCGTTGAACCCAATCGGGGGGGCTGGGGGAATGAGCAGTTCTTC. This chain joins TRBV29-1 and TRBJ2-1; 8 bases are shared with TRBD2. V was pared by 2 bases and J by 7 bases, with 13 bases of the junction left unmatched. CDR3 length equals 16 residues. Germline assignment: CDR1 SQVTM and CDR2 ANQGSEA.

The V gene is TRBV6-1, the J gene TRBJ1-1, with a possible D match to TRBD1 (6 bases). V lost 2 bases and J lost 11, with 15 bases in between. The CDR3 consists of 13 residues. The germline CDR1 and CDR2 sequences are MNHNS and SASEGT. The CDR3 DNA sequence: TGTGCCAGCAGTGAAATAGGGGGTAGGAGGGCTTTCTTT. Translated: CASSEIGGRRAFF.

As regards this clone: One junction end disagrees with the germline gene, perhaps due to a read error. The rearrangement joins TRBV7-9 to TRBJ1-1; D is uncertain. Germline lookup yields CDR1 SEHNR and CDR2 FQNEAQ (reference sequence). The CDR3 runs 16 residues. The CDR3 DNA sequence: TGTTCCAGCAGCTCCCCCACGCTCGGTCTGAACACTGAAGCTTTCTTT. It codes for CSSSSPTLGLNTEAFF.

The DNA of the CDR3 is TGTGCCAGCAGCTTGGCTCGGGGGGGGCTCTCCGGGGAGCTGTTTTTT. Residues: CASSLARGGLSGELFF. This chain connects TRBV11-2 to TRBJ2-2; 8 nucleotides agree with TRBD2. The CDR3 is 16 amino acids. CDR1 is SGHAT, CDR2 FQNNGV, per germline. V lost 3 bases to trimming and J lost 6 bases; unmatched junction nucleotides: 9.

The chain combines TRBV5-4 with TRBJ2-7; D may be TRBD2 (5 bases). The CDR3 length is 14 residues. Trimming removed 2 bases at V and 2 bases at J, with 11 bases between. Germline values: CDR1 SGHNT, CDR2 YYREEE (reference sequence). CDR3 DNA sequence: TGTGCCAGCAGCTTAAACGGAGGAACCTACGAGCAGTACTTC. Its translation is CASSLNGGTYEQYF.

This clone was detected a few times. The chain's CDR3 is CASIGLAGYEQYF. In DNA, the CDR3 is TGTGCCAGCATAGGACTAGCGGGATACGAGCAGTACTTC. The chain joins TRBV28 to TRBJ2-7; TRBD2 aligns across 12 bases. V gave up 7 bases and J gave up 4 bases; unmatched junction bases: 2. This CDR3 is built from 13 residues. CDR1 and CDR2 (germline): MDHEN, SYDVKM.